The 21 T cell receptor beta chains below all came from one sample that was sequenced in a study of blood T cell repertoires in COVID-19. Only in-frame clones appear in the TCRdb table, and some are missing; sequencing was by immunoSEQ multiplex PCR. The sample contains fewer than 300,000 clones, about nine tenths of which appear only once. Specimen: peripheral blood. All receptors come from a man in his forties or fifties who had recovered from COVID-19.

In this sample, this clone turned up a few times. The DNA for the CDR3 is TGTGCCAGCAGTGGGGACATGGGGAATCAGCCCCAGCATTTT. This encodes CASSGDMGNQPQHF. The V gene is TRBV2, the J gene TRBJ1-5, with D possibly matching TRBD1 (6 bases). V dropped 4 bases and J dropped 4 bases, with 11 bases sitting between them. CDR3 length: 14 amino acids. CDR1 SNHLY and CDR2 FYNNEI come from the germline V gene. The variable domain in full, completed from reference TRBV2 and TRBJ1-5, reads EPEVTQTPSHQVTQMGQEVILRCVPISNHLYFYWYRQILGQKVEFLVSFYNNEISEKSEIFDDQFSVERPDGSNFTLKIRSTKLEDSAMYFCASSGDMGNQPQHFGDGTRLSIL.

There are a few counts of this clone. The V gene is TRBV12-1, the J gene TRBJ2-1; the D segment call TRBD1 is taken from the table without a DNA check. TRBV12-1 has pseudogene status. CDR3 length: 14 amino acids. Here the CDR3 DNA reads TGTGCCAGCAGCTCTTGGGACAGCTACAATGAGCAGTTCTTC. This sequence encodes CASSSWDSYNEQFF.

The chain employs TRBV27 and TRBJ2-7; D perhaps matches TRBD2 (6 bases). Trimming pared 8 bases from V and 2 bases from J, leaving 13 bases between. From germline, CDR1 is MNHEY and CDR2 SMNVEV (reference sequence). The CDR3 contains 13 residues. DNA for the CDR3: TGTGCCAGCGGCGGACTACTTCCCTACGAGCAGTACTTC. It yields the protein CASGGLLPYEQYF.

The chain joins TRBV10-3 to TRBJ1-4; 9 positions match TRBD1. Germline loops: CDR1 ENHRY, CDR2 SYGVKD. This CDR3 contains 18 residues. V was pared by 6 bases and J by 6 bases, with 17 bases of the junction left unmatched. This CDR3 reads CAIRDPGTGTMGDEKLFF. The CDR3 nucleotides are TGTGCCATCAGGGACCCCGGGACAGGGACCATGGGTGATGAAAAACTGTTTTTT.

The chain carries TRBV9 and TRBJ2-1; TRBD2 matches 10 bases. The CDR3 runs 15 residues. The trim removed 1 base at V and 4 bases at J, leaving 2 bases unmatched. The germline gives CDR1 SGDLS, CDR2 YYNGEE. DNA for the CDR3: TGTGCCAGCAGCGTAACTAGCGGGAATTACAATGAGCAGTTCTTC. Its protein is CASSVTSGNYNEQFF.

The genes are TRBV7-9 and TRBJ1-1; maybe TRBD1 (5 bases). V was cut by 2 bases and J by 6 bases, with 13 bases left in between. The germline V gene has CDR1 SEHNR and CDR2 FQNEAQ (reference sequence). The CDR3 sequence is 14 residues long. The CDR3 protein is CASSLLGLSAEAFF. The DNA of the CDR3 is TGTGCCAGCAGCTTACTGGGGCTTTCCGCTGAAGCTTTCTTT.

The gene calls are TRBV30 and TRBJ1-1; D gene uncertain. The CDR3 length is 10 residues. The V end lost 4 bases, the J end lost 4 bases, and 4 bases lay between the germline ends. CDR1 is GTSNPN and CDR2 is SVGIG in the germline V gene (reference sequence). DNA for the CDR3: TGTGCCTGGACGGGCACTGAAGCTTTCTTT. This encodes CAWTGTEAFF.

The table lists this clone with a count of one. The rearrangement links TRBV5-4 to TRBJ1-2, with 11 bases matching TRBD1. Germline lookup yields CDR1 SGHNT and CDR2 YYREEE (reference sequence). The CDR3 sequence is 13 residues long. Trimming cost V 3 bases and J 10 bases; bases outside gene matches: 5. The DNA for the CDR3 is TGTGCCAGCAGCTCGGGACAGGGGGGGATCTACACCTTC. It codes for CASSSGQGGIYTF.

The rearrangement links TRBV10-3 to TRBJ2-3; weak D call: TRBD1 (6 bases). Trimming took 3 bases from V and 0 from J, leaving 10 bases between them. This CDR3 is built from 15 residues. CDR1 is ENHRY and CDR2 is SYGVKD in the germline V gene. The CDR3 nucleotides read TGTGCCATCAGTGATCGACAGGACAGCACAGATACGCAGTATTTT. Residues: CAISDRQDSTDTQYF.

The chain combines TRBV10-3 with TRBJ2-5; D is perhaps TRBD2 (5 bases). Germline CDR1 ENHRY, CDR2 SYGVKD. V gave up 4 bases and J gave up 2 bases, with 11 bases separating them. This CDR3 is built from 14 residues. CDR3 protein: CAISGVLGQETQYF. CDR3 in DNA: TGTGCCATCAGTGGGGTACTAGGACAAGAGACCCAGTACTTC.

This clone was picked up one time. The chain recombines TRBV10-3 with TRBJ2-5, with D maybe TRBD1 (5 bases). The CDR3 spans 18 residues. Germline CDR1 and CDR2: ENHRY and SYGVKD. Trimming took off 3 bases at V and 4 bases at J, with 24 bases between the two ends. The CDR3 DNA follows: TGTGCCATCAGTGACGGTTTGAGTAGCAGGGCCAGTTTAGAGACCCAGTACTTC. Translated, it gives CAISDGLSSRASLETQYF.

The chain uses TRBV7-2 and TRBJ2-5, with 8 bases lining up with TRBD1. The CDR3 length is 15 residues. V shed 2 bases and J 4 bases; nucleotides not matched to a gene: 6. Per the germline V gene, CDR1 is SGHTA and CDR2 is FQGNSA. The CDR3 region has the DNA TGTGCCAGCAGCTTACAGGGGGCGCTTTCAGAGACCCAGTACTTC. Translation: CASSLQGALSETQYF.

V gene TRBV19 combines with J gene TRBJ1-3; no firm D call. Trimming shortened V by 6 bases and J by 0 bases, and 9 bases separated the two germline ends. The germline CDR1 and CDR2 sequences are LNHDA and SQIVND (reference sequence). This CDR3 contains 14 residues. This chain's CDR3 is CASRPHYSGNTIYF. CDR3 coding DNA: TGTGCCAGTAGGCCGCACTACTCTGGAAACACCATATATTTT.

The chain joins TRBV19 to TRBJ2-1, with 12 bases fitting TRBD2. The trim removed 7 bases at V and 6 bases at J, leaving 4 bases unmatched. This CDR3 has 14 residues. The germline V gene encodes CDR1 LNHDA and CDR2 SQIVND (reference sequence). The CDR3 nucleotides read TGTGCCAGTAAATGGACTAGCGGGATCAATGAGCAGTTCTTC. Its protein is CASKWTSGINEQFF.

The chain joins TRBV5-1 to TRBJ2-7; 7 bases align to TRBD2. Germline V gene sequence: CDR1 SGHRS, CDR2 YFSETQ. The CDR3 covers 15 residues. The junction had 4 bases not matched to a gene; V was cut back by 1 base and J by 0 bases. CDR3 sequence: CASSLLPSGSYEQYF. CDR3 DNA sequence: TGCGCCAGCAGCTTGTTACCTAGCGGCTCCTACGAGCAGTACTTC. The entire variable domain, with the rest obtained from reference TRBV5-1 and TRBJ2-7, is as follows: KAGVTQTPRYLIKTRGQQVTLSCSPISGHRSVSWYQQTPGQGLQFLFEYFSETQRNKGNFPGRFSGRQFSNSRSEMNVSTLELGDSALYLCASSLLPSGSYEQYFGPGTRLTVT.

The V and J genes are TRBV25-1 and TRBJ2-7; TRBD1 is a possible D gene (6 bases). This CDR3 region has 13 residues. V gave up 5 bases and J gave up 2 bases, with 10 bases separating them. CDR1 and CDR2 (germline): MGHDK, SYGVNS. Here the CDR3 DNA reads TGTGCCAGCAGTCCTCGGGACACCTACGAGCAGTACTTC. Translation gives CASSPRDTYEQYF.

The V call is TRBV19, the J call TRBJ2-1; D remains unclear. CDR1 is LNHDA and CDR2 is SQIVND in the germline V gene (reference sequence). Trimming pared 4 bases from V and 3 bases from J, leaving 16 bases between. The CDR3 has 16 residues. The CDR3 nucleotides read TGTGCCAGTAGTACGTCCCCGGTTGCGTACTACAATGAGCAGTTCTTC. Translated, it gives CASSTSPVAYYNEQFF.

The table lists this clone with a few counts. The chain carries TRBV2 and TRBJ2-2; TRBD1 is a possible D gene (6 bases). The germline V and J ends were trimmed by 4 bases and 1 base, with 10 bases remaining between them. The CDR3 sequence is 15 residues long. Germline V gene data show CDR1 as SNHLY and CDR2 as FYNNEI. CDR3 DNA sequence: TGTGCCAGCAGTGCCCTGACAGGGAACACCGGGGAGCTGTTTTTT. Amino acids: CASSALTGNTGELFF.

V is TRBV6-2 or TRBV6-3 and J is TRBJ1-4, with a tentative D call TRBD1 (5 bases). The CDR3 totals 15 residues. V was trimmed by 0 bases and J by 7 bases, leaving 12 bases between them. Germline-derived CDR1 and CDR2 are MNHEY and SVGEGT. The CDR3 loop is CASSYSPGLREKLFF. Here the CDR3 DNA reads TGTGCCAGCAGTTACTCCCCAGGGTTACGTGAAAAACTGTTTTTT.

This chain links TRBV20-1 with TRBJ1-4; tentative D call: TRBD1 (5 bases). Germline values: CDR1 DFQATT, CDR2 SNEGSKA (reference sequence). V lost 3 bases, J lost 6 bases, and 14 bases lay in between. The CDR3 is 14 amino acids. CDR3 residues: CSASKTDQDEKLFF. In DNA form, the CDR3 reads TGCAGTGCTAGTAAGACAGATCAGGATGAAAAACTGTTTTTT.

The chain has TRBV6-5 and TRBJ1-1, with TRBD1 as a possible D gene (5 bases). Trimming pared 11 bases from V and 1 base from J, leaving 14 bases between. The CDR3 length is 13 residues. Germline CDR1 MNHEY, CDR2 SVGAGI. The CDR3 nucleotides read TGTGCCTCCAGCCCGGGGGGGAACACTGAAGCTTTCTTT. It yields the protein CASSPGGNTEAFF.